These 22 T cell receptor beta chains were all obtained from the same sample, sequenced in a study of shared clonotypes between healthy human individuals. Some clones are missing from TCRdb's copy, which holds only in-frame ones; the method was immunoSEQ multiplex PCR. The sample includes some 2.4 million clones, roughly 93% of them seen just once. Sequenced: naive CD4+ T cells from PBMCs. Subset reported: CD45RA+ positively selected. The receptors derive from a man aged 18 to 29 in good health. Some clones in this sample may be carry-over from other donors' samples.

The chain has TRBV5-4 and TRBJ2-7; 10 nucleotides match TRBD1. This CDR3 spans 15 amino acids. CDR1 is SGHNT and CDR2 is YYREEE in the germline V gene (reference sequence). With 5 bases clipped from V and 2 bases from J, the junction kept 7 bases outside the gene matches. CDR3 coding DNA: TGTGCCAGCAGTCAAAGGGACAGGGGAGCCTACGAGCAGTACTTC. Translating it yields CASSQRDRGAYEQYF.

The chain carries TRBV7-9 and TRBJ2-1; D assignment may be TRBD1 or TRBD2 (5 bases each). The germline V gene encodes CDR1 SEHNR and CDR2 FQNEAQ (reference sequence). The germline V and J ends were trimmed by 3 bases and 4 bases, with 10 bases remaining between them. The CDR3 runs 14 residues. The CDR3: CASSFGTVYNEQFF. The CDR3 region has the DNA TGTGCCAGCAGCTTTGGGACGGTGTACAATGAGCAGTTCTTC.

The chain is built from TRBV5-6 and TRBJ1-1; D is perhaps TRBD1 (5 bases). CDR1 is SGHDT and CDR2 is YYEEEE in the germline V gene. Between the trimmed V and J ends, which lost 3 bases and 10 bases, there was a span of 16 bases. CDR3 length: 13 amino acids. CDR3 residues: CASSYRTGLGAFF. CDR3 in DNA: TGTGCCAGCAGCTATCGGACGGGACTGGGAGCTTTCTTT. Supplemented by reference TRBV5-6 and TRBJ1-1, the full variable domain reads DAGVTQSPTHLIKTRGQQVTLRCSPKSGHDTVSWYQQALGQGPQFIFQYYEEEERQRGNFPDRFSGHQFPNYSSELNVNALLLGDSALYLCASSYRTGLGAFFGQGTRLTVV.

V usage is TRBV19 and J usage is TRBJ1-1; D ambiguous. The V gene's germline CDR1 is LNHDA and CDR2 SQIVND (reference sequence). This CDR3 spans 14 amino acids. V lost 4 bases, J lost 7 bases, and 16 bases lay in between. CDR3 nucleotide sequence: TGTGCCAGTAGTACGACGTGGCAGCTGTATGAAGCTTTCTTT. Translating gives CASSTTWQLYEAFF.

The J gene is TRBJ2-1, the V gene TRBV5-3, with D tentatively TRBD1 (5 bases). TRBV5-3 carries the ORF label, with uncertain function. Trimming cost V 2 bases and J 10 bases, with 7 bases left between them. CDR3 size: 11 residues. CDR3 amino acids: CARSFWGEQFF. The CDR3 region has the DNA TGTGCCAGAAGCTTCTGGGGCGAGCAGTTCTTC.

V and J are TRBV28 and TRBJ2-1; tentatively, D is TRBD1 or TRBD2 (5 bases each). CDR3 length: 15 residues. Trimming removed 6 bases at V and 1 base at J, with 13 bases between. From germline, CDR1 is MDHEN and CDR2 SYDVKM. In DNA form, the CDR3 reads TGTGCCAGCAGCCCCGAGGGGTTGTCCTACAATGAGCAGTTCTTC. It specifies CASSPEGLSYNEQFF. The complete variable domain, with remaining parts taken from reference TRBV28 and TRBJ2-1, reads DVKVTQSSRYLVKRTGEKVFLECVQDMDHENMFWYRQDPGLGLRLIYFSYDVKMKEKGDIPEGYSVSREKKERFSLILESASTNQTSMYLCASSPEGLSYNEQFFGPGTRLTVL.

The V call is TRBV5-4, the J call TRBJ1-6; TRBD1 matches 8 bases. Per germline, CDR1 SGHNT and CDR2 YYREEE (reference sequence). CDR3 length: 16 amino acids. The J segment lost 4 bases and the V segment lost 0 bases, leaving 3 bases of the junction unmatched. The CDR3 DNA reads TGTGCCAGCAGCTTGGCCGGGACAGGTTATAATTCACCCCTCCACTTT. It codes for CASSLAGTGYNSPLHF.

The gene calls are TRBV25-1 and TRBJ2-2, with a possible D match to TRBD1 (5 bases). The CDR3 contains 14 residues. V lost 4 bases, J lost 5 bases, and 11 bases lay in between. The germline CDR1 and CDR2 sequences are MGHDK and SYGVNS. The CDR3 DNA reads as TGTGCCAGCAGTGGTCAACAGGTTACCGGGGAGCTGTTTTTT. This encodes CASSGQQVTGELFF.

This clone was detected once. The J gene is TRBJ1-1, the V gene TRBV6-1, with a tentative D call TRBD1 (5 bases). In germline, CDR1 is MNHNS, CDR2 SASEGT. The CDR3 extends over 17 amino acids. V was trimmed by 4 bases and J by 11 bases, leaving 29 bases between them. CDR3: CASSGFEDRVWDHRAFF. CDR3 DNA: TGTGCCAGCAGTGGATTCGAGGACCGGGTATGGGACCATCGGGCTTTCTTT.

Only one count was recorded for this clone. V and J are TRBV4-2 and TRBJ2-5; D is undetermined. V dropped 0 bases and J dropped 2 bases, with 7 bases sitting between them. CDR1 LGHNA and CDR2 YNFKEQ come from the germline V gene. The CDR3 is 14 amino acids. The CDR3 loop reads CASSQDVLQETQYF. Written as DNA, the CDR3 is TGTGCCAGCAGCCAAGATGTTTTGCAAGAGACCCAGTACTTC.

Details on this clone: This CDR3 is also generated by other DNA sequences in the sample. The chain couples TRBV11-2 to TRBJ2-2; D is ambiguous. The germline CDR1 and CDR2 sequences are SGHAT and FQNNGV. The CDR3 runs 13 residues. V gave up 1 base and J gave up 2 bases, with 2 bases separating them. CDR3 in amino acids: CASSLVNTGELFF. In DNA, the CDR3 is TGTGCCAGCAGCTTAGTCAACACCGGGGAGCTGTTTTTT. Variable domain in full (rest from reference TRBV11-2 and TRBJ2-2): EAGVAQSPRYKIIEKRQSVAFWCNPISGHATLYWYQQILGQGPKLLIQFQNNGVVDDSQLPKDRFSAERLKGVDSTLKIQPAKLEDSAVYLCASSLVNTGELFFGEGSRLTVL.

This clone was seen a few times. The V call is TRBV14, the J call TRBJ1-1; 8 bases fit TRBD1. CDR3 length equals 16 residues. Germline trimming cut 4 bases from V and 0 bases from J; bases unmatched to any gene: 7. CDR1 and CDR2 from the germline V gene are SGHDN and FVKESK. CDR3 sequence: CASSPNRGEMNTEAFF. In DNA form, the CDR3 reads TGTGCCAGCAGCCCAAACAGGGGGGAAATGAACACTGAAGCTTTCTTT.

The chain joins TRBV27 to TRBJ1-1; D gene ambiguous. The CDR3 loop spans 13 amino acids. Germline assignment: CDR1 MNHEY and CDR2 SMNVEV (reference sequence). Trimming removed 8 bases at V and 5 bases at J, with 15 bases between. In nucleotides, the CDR3 is TGTGCCAGCGCCCTTCTTCTTGCGACTGAAGCTTTCTTT. Encoded protein: CASALLLATEAFF.

This sequence joins TRBV2 and TRBJ2-7; D might be TRBD1 or TRBD2, each matching 6 bases. This CDR3 has 13 amino acids. CDR1 and CDR2 from the germline V gene are SNHLY and FYNNEI. V dropped 10 bases and J dropped 4 bases, with 17 bases sitting between them. In DNA form, the CDR3 reads TGTGCCATCGCAACGCGGGACACTTACGAGCAGTACTTC. This encodes CAIATRDTYEQYF. The whole variable domain, remainder taken from reference TRBV2 and TRBJ2-7, is EPEVTQTPSHQVTQMGQEVILRCVPISNHLYFYWYRQILGQKVEFLVSFYNNEISEKSEIFDDQFSVERPDGSNFTLKIRSTKLEDSAMYFCAIATRDTYEQYFGPGTRLTVT.

CDR3 DNA sequence: TGTGCCAGCAGCTTAGTCGTTGGAGGGATCAGTAATGAAAAACTGTTTTTT. Translated: CASSLVVGGISNEKLFF. The V gene is TRBV7-9, the J gene TRBJ1-4; the D is unclear. This CDR3 contains 17 residues. Germline-derived CDR1 and CDR2 are SEHNR and FQNEAQ (reference sequence). V lost 1 base and J lost 4, with 16 bases in between.

The J gene is TRBJ1-2, the V gene TRBV7-2, with D unresolved. CDR1 SGHTA and CDR2 FQGNSA come from the germline V gene. There are 16 residues in the CDR3. Trimming removed 1 base from V and 4 bases from J, with 16 bases in between. The CDR3 DNA is TGTGCCAGCAGCTTAGTGAGCGGGGTCCCCTTCTATGGCTACACCTTC. This translates into CASSLVSGVPFYGYTF.

This clone came up once. This chain joins TRBV2 and TRBJ2-3; 8 bases fit TRBD1. Trimming cost V 7 bases and J 0 bases; bases outside gene matches: 3. The germline CDR1 and CDR2 sequences are SNHLY and FYNNEI. The CDR3 length is 14 residues. This chain's CDR3 is CASNGQGSTDTQYF. The CDR3 nucleotides read TGTGCCAGCAATGGACAGGGTAGCACAGATACGCAGTATTTT.

V is TRBV6-5 and J is TRBJ1-1; 7 bases agree with TRBD1. In germline, CDR1 is MNHEY, CDR2 SVGAGI. The ends lost 6 bases at V and 0 bases at J; junction bases unmatched: 4. The length of the CDR3 is 14 residues. This chain's CDR3 is CASRQQGLNTEAFF. CDR3 nucleotide sequence: TGTGCCAGCAGACAACAGGGGTTGAACACTGAAGCTTTCTTT.

The chain links TRBV15 to TRBJ2-2; the D is unclear. V was cut by 2 bases and J by 0 bases, with 10 bases left in between. This CDR3 spans 16 amino acids. Germline CDR1 and CDR2: LNHNV and YYDKDF (reference sequence). The CDR3 region has the DNA TGTGCCACCAGCAGACAGTATGGGGCGAACACCGGGGAGCTGTTTTTT. It is translated as CATSRQYGANTGELFF. Full variable domain (missing parts from reference TRBV15 and TRBJ2-2): DAMVIQNPRYQVTQFGKPVTLSCSQTLNHNVMYWYQQKSSQAPKLLFHYYDKDFNNEADTPDNFQSRRPNTSFCFLDIRSPGLGDTAMYLCATSRQYGANTGELFFGEGSRLTVL.

The V and J genes are TRBV18 and TRBJ1-1; 9 nucleotides match TRBD1. From germline, CDR1 is KGHSH and CDR2 LQKENI. The CDR3 is made up of 15 amino acids. V trimming: 3 bases; J trimming: 4 bases; junction bases outside the gene matches: 6. The CDR3 DNA is TGTGCCAGCTCACCGAAAGGACAGGGGACCACTGAAGCTTTCTTT. Its translation is CASSPKGQGTTEAFF.

The V call is TRBV14, the J call TRBJ2-5; TRBD2 aligns across 10 bases. The CDR3 runs to 15 residues. V lost 5 bases and J lost 2; bases outside the gene matches: 5. From germline, CDR1 is SGHDN and CDR2 FVKESK. The CDR3 region has the DNA TGTGCCAGCAGCATTCTAGCGGGGGCACAAGAGACCCAGTACTTC. Translated: CASSILAGAQETQYF.

The V and J genes are TRBV5-5 and TRBJ2-7; 11 nucleotides line up with TRBD2. The V segment lost 3 bases and the J segment 4 bases; nucleotides outside the gene matches: 12. The CDR3 is 17 residues long. Germline CDR1 and CDR2: SGHKS and YYEKEE (reference sequence). The CDR3 loop reads CASSSPLAGGLIYEQYF. The DNA for the CDR3 is TGTGCCAGCAGCTCTCCCCTAGCGGGAGGACTCATTTACGAGCAGTACTTC.